The TCR beta chain described here comes from a study of T cell changes during pregnancy in multiple sclerosis. Libraries were prepared by immunoSEQ multiplex PCR; TCRdb keeps only in-frame clonotypes and omits some of them. The table records 60,000 to 90,000 clones, roughly 90% of them present only once. This CDR3 contains 15 residues. Trimming stripped 4 bases from V and 5 bases from J, with 18 bases between. Germline loops: CDR1 SGDLS, CDR2 YYNGEE. This chain connects TRBV9 to TRBJ1-1, with D perhaps matching TRBD1 (5 bases). This material consisted of peripheral blood, taken in the first trimester of pregnancy. This TCR was sampled from a female donor in good health, enrolled as a control in a pregnancy study. The CDR3 DNA reads as TGTGCCAGCAGCCCCAGAGGAGGGGCAGGGACTGAAGCTTTCTTT. As protein: CASSPRGGAGTEAFF.